These 2 T cell receptor beta chains came from one sample sequenced in a study of CD8 T cells in ankylosing spondylitis. TCRdb recomputed calls from the 5' RACE reads with MiXCR, one row per CDR3 protein. This sample has about 130,000 distinct CDR3 sequences, with roughly a tenth found just once. The sample comprised blood, either unsorted or a sorted T cell fraction (not recorded which). The source of these receptors is a male donor with ankylosing spondylitis or in good health (not recorded which).

This clonotype was observed many times. The V call is TRBV7-2, the J call TRBJ2-7; maybe TRBD1 (5 bases). The CDR3 loop spans 13 amino acids. Looked up from germline, CDR1 is SGHTA and CDR2 is FQGNSA. The V and J ends lost 2 bases and 9 bases respectively, with 14 bases between them. DNA for the CDR3: TGTGCCAGCAGCTTATCCCCGCAGGGCGTGCAGTACTTC. This translates into CASSLSPQGVQYF. Complete variable domain (other parts from reference TRBV7-2 and TRBJ2-7): GAGVSQSPSNKVTEKGKDVELRCDPISGHTALYWYRQSLGQGLEFLIYFQGNSAPDKSGLPSDRFSAERTGGSVSTLTIQRTQQEDSAVYLCASSLSPQGVQYFGPGTRLTVT.

This clonotype was counted many times. The chain employs TRBV29-1 and TRBJ2-2; TRBD1 might be the D (5 bases). V lost 4 bases to trimming and J lost 6 bases, with 15 bases between them. Germline-derived CDR1 and CDR2 are SQVTM and ANQGSEA. The CDR3 covers 14 residues. The CDR3 DNA reads as TGCAGCGTTGTCCCGTCAGGGTGGCCCGGGGAGCTGTTTTTT. The encoded protein is CSVVPSGWPGELFF.